This TCR beta chain was sequenced during a study of human T cells and chemical hapten exposure. As for the study in general: Sensitization employed 2% DPC on roughly 2 cm by roughly 2 cm of upper inner arm skin. Alopecia areata, totalis and universalis patients, mostly female, were included.

Unique molecular identifiers were attached to individual cDNA molecules during library preparation. TCRdb analysed the RACE reads with MiXCR anew, one entry per CDR3 protein. The sample includes tens of thousands of distinct CDR3 sequences, less than 9.5% of them seen just once. Time point meaning: patch test 1, 2 weeks after DPC sensitization. Treatment given: therapeutic diphenylcyclopropenone sensitization with weekly scalp DPC. Blood sampling preceded each patch test application. This clonotype was observed many times. The V gene lost 0 bases and the J gene lost 0 bases, with 18 bases spanning the gap. Germline V gene sequence: CDR1 SGHRS, CDR2 YFSETQ. This CDR3 comprises 18 residues.

This receptor was obtained from a woman in her forties or fifties with alopecia areata. Some clones in this sample may be carry-over from other donors' samples. Sample: whole blood, taken in connection with sensitization to the hapten diphenylcyclopropenone (DPC). J is TRBJ1-2 and V is TRBV5-1; D gene ambiguous. The CDR3 protein is CASSLGPSGQTTNYGYTF. DNA for the CDR3: TGCGCCAGCAGCTTGGGTCCGTCGGGCCAGACTACTAACTATGGCTACACCTTC.